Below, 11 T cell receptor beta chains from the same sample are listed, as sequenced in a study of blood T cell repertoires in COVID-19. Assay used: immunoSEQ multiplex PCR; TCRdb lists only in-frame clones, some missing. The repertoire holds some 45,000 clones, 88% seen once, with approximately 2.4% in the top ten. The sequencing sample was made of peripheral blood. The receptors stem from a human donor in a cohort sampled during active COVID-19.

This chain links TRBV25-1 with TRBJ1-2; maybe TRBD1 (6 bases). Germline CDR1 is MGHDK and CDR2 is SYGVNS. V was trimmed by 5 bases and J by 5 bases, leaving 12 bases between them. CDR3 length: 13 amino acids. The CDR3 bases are TGTGCCAGCAGTCCAACAGGGTGGTATGGCTACACCTTC. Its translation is CASSPTGWYGYTF.

CDR3 in amino acids: CASRDGLAGGNTGELFF. As DNA, the CDR3 is TGCGCCAGCAGAGATGGACTAGCGGGGGGGAACACCGGGGAGCTGTTTTTT. The chain has TRBV10-2 and TRBJ2-2; 14 bases align to TRBD2. The germline V gene has CDR1 WSHSY and CDR2 SAAADI. The CDR3 spans 17 residues. The V gene end was trimmed by 6 bases and the J gene end by 1 base; junction bases not matched to a gene: 4.

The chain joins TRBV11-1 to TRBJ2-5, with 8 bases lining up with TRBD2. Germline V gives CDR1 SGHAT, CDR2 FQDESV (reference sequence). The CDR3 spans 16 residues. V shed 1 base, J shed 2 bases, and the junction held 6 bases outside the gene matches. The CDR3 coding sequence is TGTGCCAGCAGCTTAGTCGGCGGGGGGCCTCAAGAGACCCAGTACTTC. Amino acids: CASSLVGGGPQETQYF.

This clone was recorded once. The CDR3 sequence is CASSLAGNEQFF. CDR3 sequence (DNA): TGTGCCAGCAGTTTAGCCGGCAATGAGCAGTTCTTC. The chain recombines TRBV27 with TRBJ2-1, with no clear D. Germline V CDR1 and CDR2: MNHEY, SMNVEV (reference sequence). Trimming stripped 2 bases from V and 6 bases from J, with 5 bases between. This CDR3 region has 12 residues.

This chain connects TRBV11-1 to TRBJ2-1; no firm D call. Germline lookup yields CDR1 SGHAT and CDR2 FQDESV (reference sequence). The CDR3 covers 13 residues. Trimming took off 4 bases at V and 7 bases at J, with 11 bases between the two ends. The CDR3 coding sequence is TGTGCCAGCAGCTCGACTCAGCCTAATGAGCAGTTCTTC. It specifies CASSSTQPNEQFF.

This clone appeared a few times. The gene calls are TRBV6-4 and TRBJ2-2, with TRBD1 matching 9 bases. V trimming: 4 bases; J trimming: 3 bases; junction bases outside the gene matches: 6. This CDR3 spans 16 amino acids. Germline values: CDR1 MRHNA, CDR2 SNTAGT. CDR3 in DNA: TGTGCCAGCAGTGGGACAGGGGCGATATACACCGGGGAGCTGTTTTTT. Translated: CASSGTGAIYTGELFF.

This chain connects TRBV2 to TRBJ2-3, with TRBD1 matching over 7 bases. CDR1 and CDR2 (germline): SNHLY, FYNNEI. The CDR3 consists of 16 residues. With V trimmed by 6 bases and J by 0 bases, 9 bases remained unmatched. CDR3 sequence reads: CASRVTTGASTDTQYF. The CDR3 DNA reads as TGTGCCAGCAGGGTTACCACAGGGGCAAGCACAGATACGCAGTATTTT.

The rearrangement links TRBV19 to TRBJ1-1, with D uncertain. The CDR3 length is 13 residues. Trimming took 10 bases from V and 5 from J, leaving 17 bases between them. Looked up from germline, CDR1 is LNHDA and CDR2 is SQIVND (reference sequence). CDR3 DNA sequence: TGTGCCACCTCAAACGGTCGGAGGACTGAAGCTTTCTTT. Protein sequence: CATSNGRRTEAFF.

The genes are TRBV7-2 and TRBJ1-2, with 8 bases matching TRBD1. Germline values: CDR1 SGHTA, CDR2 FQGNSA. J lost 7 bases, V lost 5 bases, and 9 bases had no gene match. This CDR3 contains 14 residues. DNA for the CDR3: TGTGCCAGCAGCCAAGACAGGGGAAGGAGTGGCTACACCTTC. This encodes CASSQDRGRSGYTF.

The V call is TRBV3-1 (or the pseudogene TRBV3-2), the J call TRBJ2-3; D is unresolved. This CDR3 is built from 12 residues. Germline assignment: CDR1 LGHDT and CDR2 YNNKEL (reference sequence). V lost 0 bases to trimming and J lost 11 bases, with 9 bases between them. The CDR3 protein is CASSQDLRWQYF. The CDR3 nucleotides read TGTGCCAGCAGCCAAGATCTCAGGTGGCAGTATTTT.

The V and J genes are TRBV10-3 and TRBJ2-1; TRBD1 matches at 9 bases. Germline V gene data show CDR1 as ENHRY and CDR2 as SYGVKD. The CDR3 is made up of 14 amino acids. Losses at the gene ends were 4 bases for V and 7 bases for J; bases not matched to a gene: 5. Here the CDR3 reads CAISGQGVGNEQFF. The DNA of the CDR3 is TGTGCCATCAGTGGACAGGGGGTAGGGAATGAGCAGTTCTTC.